This TCR beta chain was obtained from a study of PD-1 blockade in classical Hodgkin lymphoma. Produced via immunoSEQ multiplex PCR; TCRdb's table is partial and in-frame only. Among about 13,000 clones listed, under 85% were seen once. Germline CDR1 SGHAT, CDR2 FQNNGV. The CDR3 length is 14 residues. V was shortened by 1 base and J by 5 bases, with 11 bases between the two germline ends. On this clone: The antigen remains unidentified.

All patients experienced relapse after autologous stem cell transplantation, and brentuximab vedotin exposure was variable. From thawed PBMCs, CD8+ T cells were isolated by magnetic negative selection. Study-wide results and limits: Newly diagnosed patients were reported to exhibit reduced baseline TCR diversity relative to healthy donors.

The chain recombines TRBV11-2 with TRBJ2-5; D call uncertain. Specimen: CD8+ T cells from blood, collected at baseline. The TCR comes from a human donor with classical Hodgkin lymphoma. CDR3 DNA sequence: TGTGCCAGCAGCTTAGGGGTTAGTGAGGAGACCCAGTACTTC. As protein: CASSLGVSEETQYF. Full variable domain (outside the CDR3, taken from reference TRBV11-2 and TRBJ2-5): EAGVAQSPRYKIIEKRQSVAFWCNPISGHATLYWYQQILGQGPKLLIQFQNNGVVDDSQLPKDRFSAERLKGVDSTLKIQPAKLEDSAVYLCASSLGVSEETQYFGPGTRLLVL.